One T cell receptor (beta chain) is described in this entry. Assay used: immunoSEQ multiplex PCR; TCRdb lists only in-frame clones, some missing. This sample has 350,000 to 550,000 clones, with 70% to 90% found just once. The V and J ends lost 4 bases and 5 bases respectively, with 6 bases between them. The CDR3 runs 11 residues. CDR1 and CDR2 from the germline V gene are SQVTM and ANQGSEA. Participant age was about 18 to 89 years, and participants resided in fewer than 30 US areas. Categorization into cohorts depended on clinical history that participants reported. The sample is drawn from a study of blood T cell repertoires in COVID-19. As for the study in general: There were acute and convalescent COVID-19 samples, and they came from the United States, Italy and Spain.

The V and J genes are TRBV29-1 and TRBJ2-4; D gene uncertain. Sequencing was performed on PBMCs or T cells enriched from blood (not recorded which). This TCR was sampled from a woman in her late teens or twenties with acute COVID-19. CDR3 residues: CSVVGENIQYF. The CDR3 region has the DNA TGCAGCGTTGTGGGCGAAAACATTCAGTACTTC.